The present T cell receptor beta chain was sequenced within a study of beta chain features in type 1 diabetes. Whole-study results and caveats: The study found moderately but significantly shorter TCRB CDR3s in all four CD4+ subsets of Type 1 diabetes patients. For patients and controls alike, PCR might favor shorter templates to the same degree. Reduced insertions and increased deletions marked VDJ junctions in type 1 diabetes patients.

Note on this clone: Its specificity is not known. The same CDR3 is also encoded by other DNA sequences in this sample.

Sequencing targeted expressed TCRB transcripts, as all isolated RNA had been reverse transcribed. Some clones are missing from TCRdb's copy, which holds only in-frame ones; the method was immunoSEQ multiplex PCR. The sample lists about 180,000 clones, under 9.5% occurring once. The V segment lost 3 bases and the J segment 6 bases; nucleotides outside the gene matches: 3. The CDR3 is 14 residues long. Germline V gene lookup returns CDR1 MNHNY and CDR2 SVGAGI (reference sequence). Source material: central memory CD4+ T cells from blood. J is TRBJ1-5 and V is TRBV6-6; 9 positions agree with TRBD1. The clonotype was recovered from a man aged 18 to 29 with type 1 diabetes. The chain's CDR3 is CASSYTGGRQPQHF. The CDR3 DNA reads TGTGCCAGCAGTTATACAGGGGGCCGTCAGCCCCAGCATTTT.